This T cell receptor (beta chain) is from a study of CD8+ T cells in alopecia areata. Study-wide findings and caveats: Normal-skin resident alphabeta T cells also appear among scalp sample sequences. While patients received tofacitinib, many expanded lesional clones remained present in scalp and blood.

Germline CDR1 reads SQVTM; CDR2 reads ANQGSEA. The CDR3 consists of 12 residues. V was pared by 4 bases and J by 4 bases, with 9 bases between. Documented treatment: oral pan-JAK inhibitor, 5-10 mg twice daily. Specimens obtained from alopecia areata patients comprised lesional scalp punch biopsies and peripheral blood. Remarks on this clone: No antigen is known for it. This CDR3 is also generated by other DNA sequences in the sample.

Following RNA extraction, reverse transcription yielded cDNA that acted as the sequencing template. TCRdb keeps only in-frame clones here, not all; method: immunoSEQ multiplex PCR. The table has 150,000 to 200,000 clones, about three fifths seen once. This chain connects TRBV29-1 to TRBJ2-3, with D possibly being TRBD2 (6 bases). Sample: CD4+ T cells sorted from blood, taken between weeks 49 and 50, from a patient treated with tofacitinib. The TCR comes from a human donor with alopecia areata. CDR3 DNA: TGCAGCGTTGGGGTAGCGGCAGATACGCAGTATTTT. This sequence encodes CSVGVAADTQYF.